This record looks at one T cell receptor (beta chain) sequence and its context. Its antigen is as yet unknown. Here immunoSEQ multiplex PCR was the method, and the copy in TCRdb shows in-frame clones only, minus some. The sample carries about 1 million clones, 70% to 80% recorded once. These data are taken from a study of shared clonotypes between healthy human individuals. General observations from the study: The study found lower generation probabilities in non-shared clonotypes than in those shared by all four donors.

Sequenced: memory CD4+ T cells sorted from blood. Subset here: CD45RA-negative fraction. The TCR was taken from a man between 18 and 35 years old in good health.

The CDR3 is CASSINIAREAFF. CDR3 nucleotides: TGTGCCAGTAGTATCAATATAGCCAGGGAAGCTTTCTTT. The rearrangement joins TRBV19 to TRBJ1-1; the D is unclear. V lost 3 bases to trimming and J lost 8 bases, with 13 bases between them. Germline V lookup: CDR1 LNHDA, CDR2 SQIVND (reference sequence). The CDR3 length is 13 residues.